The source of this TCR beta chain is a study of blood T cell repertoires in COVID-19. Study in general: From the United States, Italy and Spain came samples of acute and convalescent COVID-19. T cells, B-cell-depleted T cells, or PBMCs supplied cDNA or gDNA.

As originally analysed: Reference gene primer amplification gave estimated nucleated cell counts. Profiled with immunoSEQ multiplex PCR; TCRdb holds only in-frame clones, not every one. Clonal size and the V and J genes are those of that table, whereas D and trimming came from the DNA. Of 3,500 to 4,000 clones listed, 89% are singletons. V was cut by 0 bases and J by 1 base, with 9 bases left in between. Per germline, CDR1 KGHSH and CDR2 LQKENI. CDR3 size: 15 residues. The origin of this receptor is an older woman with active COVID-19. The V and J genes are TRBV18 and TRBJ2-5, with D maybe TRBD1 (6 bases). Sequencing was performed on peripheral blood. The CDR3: CASSPPLGGQETQYF. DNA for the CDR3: TGTGCCAGCTCACCACCGTTAGGGGGCCAAGAGACCCAGTACTTC.